A selection of T cell receptor beta chains follows, all from one sample in a study of metastatic and nonmetastatic thyroid tumors. TCRdb used MiXCR to call clones anew from the PCR reads. The repertoire has tens of thousands of clones, around 18% of them found once; the top ten carry roughly 21%. The source material was blood. All receptors derive from a male donor with papillary thyroid cancer or a benign thyroid nodule (not recorded which). Some clones in this sample may be carry-over from other donors' samples. Each CDR3 is given with its conserved first and last residue. D genes are given only for firm matches. Clone size is not always given. Where it is, it says once, few, many or a class for expanded clones.

TRBV19	TRBD1	many	TRBJ1-5	TGTGCCAGTAAGGACAGGGGCGTTGAGAGTCAGCCCCAGCATTTT	CASKDRGVESQPQHF
TRBV19	NA	NA	TRBJ1-3	TGTGCCAGTATTATCACTGGGCCTGTAAACACCATATATTTT	CASIITGPVNTIYF
TRBV7-3	TRBD2	many	TRBJ2-1	TGTGCCAGCAGCTTCGGGGGGGGCTCCTACAATGAGCAGTTCTTC	CASSFGGGSYNEQFF
TRBV24-1	TRBD1	many	TRBJ1-5	TGTGCCACCAGTGACTGGACAGGGGTATGGCATTTT	CATSDWTGVWHF
TRBV5-1	NA	many	TRBJ1-4	TGCGCCAGCAGCTCCTCTGGCGGTGAAAAACTGTTTTTT	CASSSSGGEKLFF
TRBV19	NA	many	TRBJ2-3	TGTGCCAGTAGTACGTGGGAGAGCACAGATACGCAGTATTTT	CASSTWESTDTQYF
TRBV11-1	TRBD2	NA	TRBJ2-2	TGTGCCAGCAGCTCCTGGAGGCGGGGGGGCCCCTTGGAGCTGTTTTTT	CASSSWRRGGPLELFF
TRBV5-1	TRBD1	many	TRBJ1-2	TGCGCCAGCGGACAGGGCTATGGCTACACCTTC	CASGQGYGYTF
TRBV6-1	NA	many	TRBJ2-5	TGTGCCAGCAGGACGTTAGGGCAAGAGACCCAGTACTTC	CASRTLGQETQYF
TRBV24-1	NA	many	TRBJ1-2	TGTGCCACCAGTGATTTAATGGAGGGCTACACCTTC	CATSDLMEGYTF
TRBV7-9	NA	many	TRBJ2-1	TGTGCCAGCAGCTTAAGTCTGGCGGGAAGTTACAATGAGCAGTTCTTC	CASSLSLAGSYNEQFF
TRBV12-3/TRBV12-4	NA	many	TRBJ1-2	TGTGCCAGCAGGTCAGGTTTCCAGTATGGCTACACCTTC	CASRSGFQYGYTF
TRBV20-1	TRBD1	NA	TRBJ1-1	TGCAGTGCTGAGAGACAGGGGAAGAACACTGAAGCTTTCTTT	CSAERQGKNTEAFF
TRBV10-1	TRBD2	medium-sized	TRBJ2-2	TGCGCCAGCAGTGGTCGGGAGGCCGGGGAGCTGTTTTTT	CASSGREAGELFF
TRBV3-1	TRBD1	many	TRBJ1-2	TGTGCCAGCAGCCACCCAAAAGACAGGGGGCGAATAACTTATGACTATGGCTACACCTTC	CASSHPKDRGRITYDYGYTF
TRBV2	NA	many	TRBJ1-1	TGTGCCAGCAGGGCGGGAGGAGCGGGACTCCCAAGGGCTGAAGCTTTCTTT	CASRAGGAGLPRAEAFF
TRBV9	NA	many	TRBJ2-1	TGTGCCAGCCCTAACCCCGGGGACAATGAGCAGTTCTTC	CASPNPGDNEQFF
TRBV4-1	NA	many	TRBJ2-7	TGCGCCAGCAGCCAAGTTCAGGGGGAGGGCGAGCAGTACTTC	CASSQVQGEGEQYF
TRBV6-1	NA	NA	TRBJ1-3	TGTGCCAGCAGTGAAGATTCGCAGGCTGGAAACACCATATATTTT	CASSEDSQAGNTIYF
TRBV4-2	NA	once	TRBJ1-4	TGTGCCAGCAGCCAAGCCTGGGGAACTAATGAAAAACTGTTTTTT	CASSQAWGTNEKLFF
TRBV30	NA	NA	TRBJ1-1	TGTGCCTGGAGTGTAGGTCGTTCGAACACTGAAGCTTTCTTT	CAWSVGRSNTEAFF
TRBV11-2	TRBD1	many	TRBJ2-7	TGTGCCAGCAGCCCCCAAGGGGGACAGGGGGCCTACGAGCAGTACTTC	CASSPQGGQGAYEQYF
TRBV6-1	TRBD1	medium-sized	TRBJ1-5	TGTGCCAGCAGACGACAGGGAGTGGGACTCAATCAGCCCCAGCATTTT	CASRRQGVGLNQPQHF
TRBV6-1	TRBD2	NA	TRBJ2-5	TGTGCCAGCACCACCGGGAGGGGGGGGGAGACCCAGTACTTC	CASTTGRGGETQYF
TRBV4-1	TRBD2	NA	TRBJ2-1	TGCGCCAGCAGCCAAGATTTAGCGGGAGGCGGAAATGAGCAGTTCTTC	CASSQDLAGGGNEQFF
TRBV10-3	NA	few	TRBJ1-2	TGTGCCATCAGTGAGTCGGGGGATGACTATGGCTACACCTTC	CAISESGDDYGYTF
TRBV13	NA	NA	TRBJ2-1	TGTGCCAGCAGCTTAGGCTACACTCAATACAATGAGCAGTTCTTC	CASSLGYTQYNEQFF
TRBV6-4	NA	NA	TRBJ2-2	TGTGCCAGCGGACCACAGGGAGCCGTCGGGGAGCTGTTTTTT	CASGPQGAVGELFF
TRBV15	TRBD1	many	TRBJ2-3	TGTGCCACCAGCAGAGATCTCCGTCAGGGGGCAGATACGCAGTATTTT	CATSRDLRQGADTQYF
TRBV12-3/TRBV12-4	NA	few	TRBJ2-1	TGTGCCAGCAGTTTCTCTGTAGGACAATTTCGGTTCTTC	CASSFSVGQFRFF
TRBV27	NA	many	TRBJ1-5	TGTGCCAGCAGTTTTGAGGGGTCGGTCAATCAGCCCCAGCATTTT	CASSFEGSVNQPQHF
TRBV24-1	NA	many	TRBJ1-1	TGTGCCACCAGGGGCTCGAACACTGAAGCTTTCTTT	CATRGSNTEAFF
TRBV6-1	NA	many	TRBJ1-1	TGTGCCAGCAGTTTCCCGAGGCTGGAAGCTTTCTTT	CASSFPRLEAFF
TRBV30	NA	many	TRBJ1-4	TGTACCTGGAGTGTACCAGGGGCAGAAAAACTGTTTTTT	CTWSVPGAEKLFF
TRBV29-1	NA	many	TRBJ1-5	TGCAGCGTTGCCCAAGGCGGATTCAATCAGCCCCAGCATTTT	CSVAQGGFNQPQHF
TRBV12-3/TRBV12-4	TRBD1	NA	TRBJ2-3	TGTGCCAGCAGTTTAGAGGGACAGAACACAGATACGCAGTATTTT	CASSLEGQNTDTQYF